The following is a T cell receptor beta chain sequence with its context. The data belong to a study of blood T cell repertoires in COVID-19. Study details: COVID-19 samples from acute and convalescent phases originated in the United States, Italy and Spain. The cDNA or gDNA used as material had been derived from T cells, B-cell-depleted T cells, or PBMCs.

As handled by the study authors: How many nucleated cells were present was estimated from reference gene primer amplification. Data came from immunoSEQ multiplex PCR; TCRdb stores just in-frame clones and leaves some out. Clonal size and the V and J genes are those of that table, whereas D and trimming came from the DNA. The sample consists of 180,000 or so clones, about nine tenths of them appearing once. Recovered status applied to Cohort 3 donors who had two consecutive negative PCRs. It also applied to those with clearance or with symptom resolution. The specimen sequenced was PBMCs or T cells enriched from blood (not recorded which). This clonotype was obtained from a woman between 18 and 29 years old who had recovered from COVID-19.

The CDR3 nucleotides are TGTGCCAGCCTCGAGAACTATGGCTACACCTTC. Translation: CASLENYGYTF. The gene calls are TRBV28 and TRBJ1-2; D gene uncertain. Trimming removed 8 bases at V and 2 bases at J, with 6 bases between. Per the germline V gene, CDR1 is MDHEN and CDR2 is SYDVKM. The CDR3 sequence is 11 residues long.